The source of this T cell receptor beta chain is a study of chemoradiotherapy in HPV16-positive cancers. In the study overall: Candidate HPV-specific T-cell clones and common TCR motifs came from functional assays in two HPV16-positive patients. Study observations and caveats: Better recurrence-free survival went with HPV-responsive T-cell expansion in HPV16-positive patients. Candidate HPV-specific clones and E7-related TCR motifs grew in tumor during treatment.

In the case of this clone: The antigen remains unidentified.

Samples were taken several times over chemoradiotherapy. Assay: immunoSEQ multiplex PCR; the TCRdb copy retains only in-frame clones and omits some. The data hold about 39,000 clones, with 76% observed a single time. From germline, CDR1 is KGHSH and CDR2 LQKENI. The CDR3 spans 14 residues. The V and J ends lost 0 bases and 8 bases, in that order; junction bases with no gene match: 5. The J gene is TRBJ1-2, the V gene TRBV18, with 8 bases aligning to TRBD1. The sequencing here drew on blood, taken from a patient who underwent chemoradiotherapy. This receptor was taken from a human donor with HPV-associated anogenital cancer. The DNA of the CDR3 is TGTGCCAGCTCACCACCTACAGGGGGTGGGGGCTACACCTTC. Protein: CASSPPTGGGGYTF.